These 26 T cell receptor beta chains came from one sample sequenced in a study of blood T cell repertoires in COVID-19. The data were produced by immunoSEQ multiplex PCR, yet TCRdb's version contains in-frame clones alone and is incomplete. This sample has approximately 54,000 clones, with 81% found just once. The sample taken for sequencing was peripheral blood. The receptors here all came from a woman between 55 and 75 years old with acute or convalescent COVID-19.

This clone was seen only a few times. The V call is TRBV19, the J call TRBJ1-1; TRBD1 matches at 9 bases. Germline loops: CDR1 LNHDA, CDR2 SQIVND (reference sequence). The V and J ends lost 3 bases and 5 bases, in that order; junction bases with no gene match: 4. The CDR3 is 14 residues long. The CDR3 is CASSMGQGWTEAFF. DNA of the CDR3: TGTGCCAGTAGTATGGGACAGGGATGGACTGAAGCTTTCTTT.

J is TRBJ1-2 and V is TRBV30; the D is unclear. The CDR3 has 13 residues. V was pared by 2 bases and J by 7 bases, with 14 bases between. Germline CDR1 and CDR2: GTSNPN and SVGIG (reference sequence). CDR3: CAWSPTDARGYTF. DNA of the CDR3: TGTGCCTGGAGTCCGACTGATGCCCGTGGCTACACCTTC.

This chain links TRBV5-4 with TRBJ2-5; perhaps TRBD2 as D (6 bases). The CDR3 runs 14 residues. V lost 1 base and J lost 2, with 9 bases in between. CDR1 and CDR2 from the germline V gene are SGHNT and YYREEE (reference sequence). This CDR3 is CASSLFGGQETQYF. CDR3 sequence (DNA): TGTGCCAGCAGCTTGTTTGGAGGGCAAGAGACCCAGTACTTC.

The rearrangement links TRBV7-2 to TRBJ1-1; D unresolved. Trimming removed 8 bases at V and 1 base at J, with 14 bases between. Germline CDR1 reads SGHTA; CDR2 reads FQGNSA. The CDR3 loop spans 14 amino acids. Here the CDR3 DNA reads TGTGCCAGCGCCCGGGTCTCGGGGAACACTGAAGCTTTCTTT. It specifies CASARVSGNTEAFF.

V and J are TRBV29-1 and TRBJ2-1, with TRBD2 identical over 7 bases. J gave up 6 bases and V 0 bases, and 5 bases lay outside the gene matches. From germline, CDR1 is SQVTM and CDR2 ANQGSEA. This CDR3 is 14 amino acids long. CDR3 sequence (DNA): TGCAGCGTTGAAGATCAGCAGCGGGGCAATGAGCAGTTCTTC. Translation: CSVEDQQRGNEQFF.

This chain connects TRBV19 to TRBJ1-1; D might be TRBD1 (6 bases). Trimming pared 10 bases from V and 9 bases from J, leaving 24 bases between. Per germline, CDR1 LNHDA and CDR2 SQIVND (reference sequence). The CDR3 is 14 amino acids. CDR3: CATYDRRATLKAFF. Written as DNA, the CDR3 is TGTGCCACCTACGACAGGCGAGCAACTTTAAAAGCTTTCTTT.

The V call is TRBV3-1 (or the pseudogene TRBV3-2), the J call TRBJ1-4; 8 bases align to TRBD1. The J segment lost 5 bases and the V segment lost 6 bases, leaving 8 bases of the junction unmatched. The length of the CDR3 is 15 residues. CDR1 LGHDT and CDR2 YNNKEL come from the germline V gene (reference sequence). The DNA for the CDR3 is TGTGCCAGCAGACTAAGCGACAGGGGAAATGAAAAACTGTTTTTT. Translating gives CASRLSDRGNEKLFF.

The chain has TRBV1 and TRBJ2-3; the tabulated D call, TRBD1, remains unverified against the DNA. TRBV1 is described as a pseudogene. The CDR3 consists of 14 residues. CDR3 DNA sequence: TGCACCAGCAGCCTTCTCAGGGGGACAGATACGCAGTATTTT. Translation gives CTSSLLRGTDTQYF.

The rearrangement links TRBV2 to TRBJ2-2; D unclear. The length of the CDR3 is 14 residues. Per germline, CDR1 SNHLY and CDR2 FYNNEI. Trimming stripped 5 bases from V and 4 bases from J, with 11 bases between. DNA of the CDR3: TGTGCCAGCAGTCTGCTAGTGAGCACCGGGGAGCTGTTTTTT. This codes for CASSLLVSTGELFF. The variable domain in full, completed from reference TRBV2 and TRBJ2-2, reads EPEVTQTPSHQVTQMGQEVILRCVPISNHLYFYWYRQILGQKVEFLVSFYNNEISEKSEIFDDQFSVERPDGSNFTLKIRSTKLEDSAMYFCASSLLVSTGELFFGEGSRLTVL.

The chain has TRBV28 and TRBJ1-2; perhaps TRBD1 as D (6 bases). The V gene lost 6 bases and the J gene lost 4 bases, with 18 bases spanning the gap. This CDR3 comprises 15 residues. Germline V gene sequence: CDR1 MDHEN, CDR2 SYDVKM. The CDR3 region is CASRFSDRPAYGYTF. CDR3 DNA: TGTGCCAGCAGATTTTCCGACAGGCCCGCCTATGGCTACACCTTC.

The rearrangement uses TRBV7-9 and TRBJ2-1; 9 nucleotides match TRBD1. Germline CDR1 reads SEHNR; CDR2 reads FQNEAQ (reference sequence). CDR3 length equals 15 residues. With 4 bases clipped from V and 6 bases from J, the junction kept 7 bases outside the gene matches. CDR3 nucleotide sequence: TGTGCCAGCAGCTCTCCGGGACAGGGCAGCAATGAGCAGTTCTTC. This codes for CASSSPGQGSNEQFF. The full variable domain, its missing parts supplied by reference TRBV7-9 and TRBJ2-1, is DTGVSQNPRHKITKRGQNVTFRCDPISEHNRLYWYRQTLGQGPEFLTYFQNEAQLEKSRLLSDRFSAERPKGSFSTLEIQRTEQGDSAMYLCASSSPGQGSNEQFFGPGTRLTVL.

The gene calls are TRBV4-2 and TRBJ2-5; D gene unclear. CDR1 and CDR2 from the germline V gene are LGHNA and YNFKEQ. The CDR3 sequence is 13 residues long. The V and J ends lost 2 bases and 3 bases respectively, with 7 bases between them. Here the CDR3 reads CASSQYVEETQYF. The DNA of the CDR3 is TGTGCCAGCAGCCAATACGTAGAAGAGACCCAGTACTTC.

J is TRBJ2-7 and V is TRBV28; D remains ambiguous. Germline V gives CDR1 MDHEN, CDR2 SYDVKM. CDR3 length: 13 residues. The V end was cut by 2 bases, the J end by 4 bases, with 9 bases between. The CDR3 DNA follows: TGTGCCAGCAGTTTAAGTAGGAGTTACGAGCAGTACTTC. Encoded protein: CASSLSRSYEQYF.

The rearrangement joins TRBV19 to TRBJ2-7, with D tentatively TRBD2 (5 bases). The CDR3 is made up of 14 amino acids. Germline V gene data show CDR1 as LNHDA and CDR2 as SQIVND (reference sequence). The V gene lost 5 bases and the J gene lost 0 bases, with 11 bases spanning the gap. The CDR3 here is CASSQEESSYEQYF. For the CDR3, the DNA is TGTGCCAGTAGTCAGGAGGAGAGCTCCTACGAGCAGTACTTC.

The rearrangement links TRBV14 to TRBJ1-1; D remains ambiguous. V lost 2 bases and J 0 bases, leaving 7 bases between the germline ends. The CDR3 runs 14 residues. From germline, CDR1 is SGHDN and CDR2 FVKESK. The CDR3 DNA reads TGTGCCAGCAGCCAACCAGGCATGAACACTGAAGCTTTCTTT. This codes for CASSQPGMNTEAFF.

CDR3 coding DNA: TGTGCCACCAGTGATTCCACGGGGTCTAATAGTCAGCCCCAGCATTTT. This gives the protein CATSDSTGSNSQPQHF. V usage is TRBV24-1 and J usage is TRBJ1-5; no clear D. The CDR3 runs to 16 residues. The germline V and J ends were trimmed by 2 bases and 6 bases, with 16 bases remaining between them. Germline CDR1 reads KGHDR; CDR2 reads SFDVKD.

This sequence joins TRBV27 and TRBJ2-5; the D gene is possibly TRBD1 (5 bases). The CDR3 spans 14 residues. Trimming shortened V by 7 bases and J by 4 bases, and 16 bases separated the two germline ends. In germline, CDR1 is MNHEY, CDR2 SMNVEV (reference sequence). Here the CDR3 reads CASTERSGLETQYF. The CDR3 DNA is TGTGCCAGCACCGAACGGTCAGGGTTAGAGACCCAGTACTTC.

The rearrangement joins TRBV2 to TRBJ2-7; TRBD1 might be the D (6 bases). Trimming stripped 4 bases from V and 1 base from J, with 11 bases between. This CDR3 comprises 14 residues. The germline V gene has CDR1 SNHLY and CDR2 FYNNEI. The chain's CDR3 is CASSGTAQSYEQYF. The CDR3 nucleotides are TGTGCCAGCAGTGGGACAGCACAATCCTACGAGCAGTACTTC.

This clone occurred a few times. The chain couples TRBV30 to TRBJ2-2; D is uncertain. This CDR3 is 12 amino acids long. Germline V gene sequence: CDR1 GTSNPN, CDR2 SVGIG (reference sequence). Trimming cost V 4 bases and J 7 bases, with 10 bases left between them. CDR3 sequence reads: CAWISLGGELFF. As DNA, the CDR3 is TGTGCCTGGATTTCGCTCGGCGGGGAGCTGTTTTTT.

The genes are TRBV2 and TRBJ2-1, with TRBD2 matching over 10 bases. The junction had 6 bases not matched to a gene; V was cut back by 7 bases and J by 9 bases. The CDR3 sequence is 13 residues long. The germline gives CDR1 SNHLY, CDR2 FYNNEI. CDR3 in amino acids: CASNKLAGSEQFF. As DNA, the CDR3 is TGTGCCAGCAACAAACTAGCGGGGAGTGAGCAGTTCTTC.

This chain joins TRBV5-1 and TRBJ1-5, with D possibly being TRBD1 (5 bases). The ends were cut back, 0 bases at V and 2 bases at J, with 9 bases in the middle. The CDR3 extends over 15 amino acids. Germline V gene lookup returns CDR1 SGHRS and CDR2 YFSETQ. In DNA, the CDR3 is TGCGCCAGCAGCTTGGAAGGGGCAGGCAATCAGCCCCAGCATTTT. It yields the protein CASSLEGAGNQPQHF. Full variable domain (missing parts from reference TRBV5-1 and TRBJ1-5): KAGVTQTPRYLIKTRGQQVTLSCSPISGHRSVSWYQQTPGQGLQFLFEYFSETQRNKGNFPGRFSGRQFSNSRSEMNVSTLELGDSALYLCASSLEGAGNQPQHFGDGTRLSIL.

The chain uses TRBV10-3 and TRBJ2-1; tentative D call: TRBD1 (6 bases). Germline CDR1 and CDR2: ENHRY and SYGVKD. This CDR3 comprises 15 residues. The V end lost 8 bases, the J end lost 7 bases, and 21 bases lay between the germline ends. The CDR3 nucleotides read TGTGCCATCGCTGGGCAAGGAACAGGGAAGAATGAGCAGTTCTTC. It encodes CAIAGQGTGKNEQFF.

The V call is TRBV7-2, the J call TRBJ2-3; D uncertain. The length of the CDR3 is 12 residues. V gave up 4 bases and J gave up 2 bases, with 4 bases separating them. CDR1 SGHTA and CDR2 FQGNSA come from the germline V gene. The CDR3 reads CASSSYTDTQYF. CDR3 DNA sequence: TGTGCCAGCAGCTCTTACACAGATACGCAGTATTTT.

This rearrangement joins TRBV7-9 to TRBJ2-6, with a weak D call TRBD1 (5 bases). The CDR3 covers 17 residues. CDR1 is SEHNR and CDR2 is FQNEAQ in the germline V gene (reference sequence). The ends were cut back, 3 bases at V and 3 bases at J, with 15 bases in the middle. The CDR3 protein is CASSFGQLSFGANVLTF. The CDR3 coding sequence is TGTGCCAGCAGCTTCGGACAACTTTCTTTTGGGGCCAACGTCCTGACTTTC.

The CDR3 loop reads CAWSWGLGQGNTEAFF. As DNA, the CDR3 is TGTGCCTGGAGTTGGGGGCTTGGACAAGGGAACACTGAAGCTTTCTTT. V gene TRBV30 combines with J gene TRBJ1-1, with a weak D call TRBD1 (6 bases). Germline CDR1 is GTSNPN and CDR2 is SVGIG (reference sequence). Trimming left V 2 bases short and J 1 base short, with 17 bases between. This CDR3 spans 16 amino acids.

The rearrangement joins TRBV7-2 to TRBJ2-1; TRBD2 matches 11 bases. The ends lost 1 base at V and 5 bases at J; junction bases unmatched: 4. This CDR3 comprises 16 residues. Germline V lookup: CDR1 SGHTA, CDR2 FQGNSA. Written as DNA, the CDR3 is TGTGCCAGCAGCTTAGTGGGTAGCGGGGGGGACAATGAGCAGTTCTTC. Protein sequence: CASSLVGSGGDNEQFF.